A single sample gave rise to the 20 T cell receptor beta chains below, sequenced in a study of T-cell memory formation after mild COVID-19. Each CDR3 protein gets one entry after TCRdb re-called the 5' RACE reads with MiXCR. The table includes approximately 450,000 distinct CDR3 sequences, around a sixth detected once. Material: PBMCs or a T cell subset sorted from them (not recorded which). Every receptor here comes from an adult woman who had mild COVID-19 (a few samples of this study predate the infection). Cell type and time point are not known.

The J gene is TRBJ2-1, the V gene TRBV5-1; D possibly corresponds to TRBD2 (5 bases). Trimming left V 0 bases short and J 2 bases short, with 12 bases between. The CDR3 extends over 16 amino acids. The germline CDR1 and CDR2 sequences are SGHRS and YFSETQ. The CDR3, as DNA: TGCGCCAGCAGCTTGGCCTCCGGGAACCCCTACAATGAGCAGTTCTTC. This codes for CASSLASGNPYNEQFF.

This clonotype was found a few times. The chain employs TRBV5-6 and TRBJ2-7; 12 positions agree with TRBD2. V lost 4 bases and J lost 6; bases outside the gene matches: 8. CDR3 size: 15 residues. CDR1 and CDR2 from the germline V gene are SGHDT and YYEEEE. For the CDR3, the DNA is TGTGCCAGCAGCCGAATGCGACTAGCGGGAGCCGAGCAGTACTTC. The encoded protein is CASSRMRLAGAEQYF.

This clonotype was counted only a few times. The chain is built from TRBV9 and TRBJ2-2; 8 nucleotides line up with TRBD1. This CDR3 region has 16 residues. The trim removed 3 bases at V and 3 bases at J, leaving 7 bases unmatched. CDR1 SGDLS and CDR2 YYNGEE come from the germline V gene. The CDR3 loop reads CASSARTGWDTGELFF. The CDR3 bases are TGTGCCAGCAGCGCCAGGACAGGGTGGGACACCGGGGAGCTGTTTTTT. Combining the CDR3 with reference TRBV9 and TRBJ2-2 gives the whole variable domain DSGVTQTPKHLITATGQRVTLRCSPRSGDLSVYWYQQSLDQGLQFLIQYYNGEERAKGNILERFSAQQFPDLHSELNLSSLELGDSALYFCASSARTGWDTGELFFGEGSRLTVL.

This clonotype showed up many times. The V and J genes are TRBV5-1 and TRBJ2-5; 8 nucleotides line up with TRBD2. V was clipped by 0 bases and J by 3 bases; unmatched bases: 1. The CDR3 spans 14 residues. The germline gives CDR1 SGHRS, CDR2 YFSETQ. DNA of the CDR3: TGCGCCAGCAGCTTGGTCGGGGGGGAAGAGACCCAGTACTTC. Translating gives CASSLVGGEETQYF.

This clonotype has more than one count but fewer than ten. The chain uses TRBV7-2 and TRBJ2-3, with 10 bases fitting TRBD2. The CDR3 is made up of 14 amino acids. CDR1 SGHTA and CDR2 FQGNSA come from the germline V gene. Trimming took 3 bases from V and 6 from J; bases not matched to a gene: 3. For the CDR3, the DNA is TGTGCCAGCAGCTTGCTAGCGGGAGATGATACGCAGTATTTT. Its translation: CASSLLAGDDTQYF.

This chain connects TRBV27 to TRBJ2-3; TRBD1 might be the D (5 bases). V lost 5 bases to trimming and J lost 0 bases, with 15 bases between them. In germline, CDR1 is MNHEY, CDR2 SMNVEV (reference sequence). The CDR3 contains 16 residues. The CDR3 is CASSATASPSTDTQYF. For the CDR3, the DNA is TGTGCCAGCAGTGCGACAGCGTCACCTAGCACAGATACGCAGTATTTT.

This clonotype was counted a few times. This chain links TRBV7-3 with TRBJ2-3; D is undetermined. Germline-derived CDR1 and CDR2 are SGHTA and FQGTGA. Trimming took 5 bases from V and 15 from J, leaving 24 bases between them. The CDR3 contains 14 residues. CDR3 nucleotides: TGTGCCAGCAGCCCGAATCCGGACGGTGCCCTCCAATATTTT. Amino acid sequence: CASSPNPDGALQYF.

CDR3: CASSTRLNQPQHF. As DNA, the CDR3 is TGTGCCAGCAGTACCCGCCTCAATCAGCCCCAGCATTTT. This sequence joins TRBV6-5 and TRBJ1-5; unclear D gene. With 5 bases removed from V and 3 bases from J, the gap between germline ends came to 8 bases. The CDR3 consists of 13 residues. The V gene's germline CDR1 is MNHEY and CDR2 SVGAGI.

The rearrangement joins TRBV19 to TRBJ1-1, with D possibly matching TRBD1 (5 bases). Germline V gene sequence: CDR1 LNHDA, CDR2 SQIVND (reference sequence). This CDR3 has 14 residues. The V end lost 4 bases, the J end lost 2 bases, and 11 bases lay between the germline ends. Here the CDR3 DNA reads TGTGCCAGTAGTACGGTACAGGCTAACACTGAAGCTTTCTTT. Its translation: CASSTVQANTEAFF.

This clonotype was observed a handful of times. The chain joins TRBV20-1 to TRBJ1-1; D call uncertain. Per germline, CDR1 DFQATT and CDR2 SNEGSKA (reference sequence). With 3 bases removed from V and 8 bases from J, the gap between germline ends came to 10 bases. The CDR3 totals 11 residues. The CDR3 here is CSARIGSEAFF. The CDR3 region has the DNA TGCAGTGCTAGGATTGGTTCCGAAGCTTTCTTT.

J is TRBJ2-7 and V is TRBV15; weak D call: TRBD1 (6 bases). The CDR3 totals 13 residues. The germline V gene encodes CDR1 LNHNV and CDR2 YYDKDF (reference sequence). Trimming removed 1 base at V and 6 bases at J, with 10 bases between. The CDR3 is CATSRGTAGEQYF. The CDR3 DNA follows: TGTGCCACCAGCAGAGGGACAGCCGGCGAGCAGTACTTC.

The table lists this clonotype with many counts. The J gene is TRBJ2-3, the V gene TRBV5-1, with D tentatively TRBD2 (5 bases). Germline lookup yields CDR1 SGHRS and CDR2 YFSETQ. The germline V and J ends were trimmed by 6 bases and 1 base, with 15 bases remaining between them. The CDR3 contains 15 residues. The CDR3 nucleotides read TGCGCCAGCATCCCTGAGGGTGTGGGCACAGATACGCAGTATTTT. Its translation is CASIPEGVGTDTQYF.

This clonotype was observed a few times. The chain is built from TRBV10-3 and TRBJ2-5; D gene uncertain. There are 11 residues in the CDR3. V was trimmed by 2 bases and J by 4 bases, leaving 2 bases between them. Looked up from germline, CDR1 is ENHRY and CDR2 is SYGVKD. CDR3 coding DNA: TGTGCCATCAGTGAGACAGAGACCCAGTACTTC. Its protein product is CAISETETQYF.

Only a few counts were recorded for this clonotype. This sequence joins TRBV12-3 or TRBV12-4 and TRBJ2-1; TRBD1 aligns across 10 bases. Trimming cost V 5 bases and J 6 bases; bases outside gene matches: 7. The CDR3 length is 15 residues. CDR3 in DNA: TGTGCCAGCAGTCCTAGACAGGGGGCGGGCAATGAGCAGTTCTTC. As protein: CASSPRQGAGNEQFF.

This clonotype occurred a few times. The J gene is TRBJ1-1, the V gene TRBV5-1; D might be TRBD1 (6 bases). Germline V lookup: CDR1 SGHRS, CDR2 YFSETQ. CDR3 length: 13 residues. V was clipped by 0 bases and J by 10 bases, with 13 bases between them. The CDR3 reads CASSLAGAGVAFF. The DNA of the CDR3 is TGCGCCAGCAGCTTGGCGGGGGCTGGGGTAGCTTTCTTT.

This chain links TRBV7-9 with TRBJ2-3; 12 bases line up with TRBD1. Germline loops: CDR1 SEHNR, CDR2 FQNEAQ (reference sequence). The CDR3 spans 18 residues. The trim removed 0 bases at V and 4 bases at J, leaving 8 bases unmatched. CDR3 residues: CASSLAGTGGAVPDTQYF. The CDR3 nucleotides are TGTGCCAGCAGCTTAGCCGGGACAGGGGGCGCAGTCCCAGATACGCAGTATTTT. Using reference TRBV7-9 and TRBJ2-3 for the parts outside the CDR3, the full variable domain is DTGVSQNPRHKITKRGQNVTFRCDPISEHNRLYWYRQTLGQGPEFLTYFQNEAQLEKSRLLSDRFSAERPKGSFSTLEIQRTEQGDSAMYLCASSLAGTGGAVPDTQYFGPGTRLTVL.

This clonotype was picked up a small number of times. The chain couples TRBV7-9 to TRBJ2-7; maybe TRBD2 (5 bases). This CDR3 has 13 amino acids. Trimming removed 8 bases at V and 1 base at J, with 12 bases between. Germline lookup yields CDR1 SEHNR and CDR2 FQNEAQ (reference sequence). CDR3 in DNA: TGTGCCAGCTTAGCGACGGAGTCCTACGAGCAGTACTTC. The encoded protein is CASLATESYEQYF.

The chain combines TRBV7-7 with TRBJ2-3; 7 nucleotides agree with TRBD2. Trimming at V came to 5 bases and at J to 1 base, leaving 6 bases not matched to a gene. Per the germline V gene, CDR1 is SSHAT and CDR2 is FNYEAQ (reference sequence). The CDR3 sequence is 15 residues long. CDR3 residues: CASSTKSGGTDTQYF. Written as DNA, the CDR3 is TGTGCCAGCAGCACCAAAAGCGGGGGCACAGATACGCAGTATTTT.

This clonotype was found a few times. V and J are TRBV4-1 and TRBJ1-2, with D uncertain. Germline assignment: CDR1 MGHRA and CDR2 YSYEKL. This CDR3 region has 15 residues. The V and J ends lost 0 bases and 1 base respectively, with 9 bases between them. The CDR3 nucleotides are TGCGCCAGCAGCCAAGATCCGGGTAATAACTATGGCTACACCTTC. It is translated as CASSQDPGNNYGYTF.

This chain uses TRBV3-1 with TRBJ2-5, with D tentatively TRBD1 (5 bases). CDR1 is LGHDT and CDR2 is YNNKEL in the germline V gene (reference sequence). The V gene lost 5 bases and the J gene lost 3 bases, with 10 bases spanning the gap. The length of the CDR3 is 13 residues. This CDR3 reads CASSRGQEETQYF. In nucleotides, the CDR3 is TGTGCCAGCAGCAGGGGCCAGGAAGAGACCCAGTACTTC.